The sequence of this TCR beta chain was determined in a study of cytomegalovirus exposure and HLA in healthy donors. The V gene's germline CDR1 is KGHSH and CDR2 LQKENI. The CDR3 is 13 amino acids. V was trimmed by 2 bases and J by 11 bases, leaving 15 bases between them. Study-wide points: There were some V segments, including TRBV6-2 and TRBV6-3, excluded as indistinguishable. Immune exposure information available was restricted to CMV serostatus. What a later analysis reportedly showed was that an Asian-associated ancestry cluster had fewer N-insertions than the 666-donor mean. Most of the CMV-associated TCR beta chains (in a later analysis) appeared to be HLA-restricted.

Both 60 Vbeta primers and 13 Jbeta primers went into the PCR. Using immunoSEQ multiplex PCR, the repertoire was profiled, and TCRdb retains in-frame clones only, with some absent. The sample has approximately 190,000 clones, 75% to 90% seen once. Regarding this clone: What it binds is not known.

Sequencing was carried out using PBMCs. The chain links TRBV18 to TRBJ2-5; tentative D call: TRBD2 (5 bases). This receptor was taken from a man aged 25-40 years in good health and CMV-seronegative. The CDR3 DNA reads TGTGCCAGCTCACCAGACCCGGCGGGCAAGCAGTACTTC. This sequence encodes CASSPDPAGKQYF.